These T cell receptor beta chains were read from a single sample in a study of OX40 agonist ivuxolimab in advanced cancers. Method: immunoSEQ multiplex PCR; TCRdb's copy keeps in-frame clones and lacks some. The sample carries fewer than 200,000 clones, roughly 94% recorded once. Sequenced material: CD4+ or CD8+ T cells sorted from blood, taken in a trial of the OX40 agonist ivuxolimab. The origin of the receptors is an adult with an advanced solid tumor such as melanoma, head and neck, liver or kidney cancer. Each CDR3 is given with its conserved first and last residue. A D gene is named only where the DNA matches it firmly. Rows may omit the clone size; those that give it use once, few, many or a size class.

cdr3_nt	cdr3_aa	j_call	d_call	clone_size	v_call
TGTGCCAGCTCAGGGTACTATGGCTACACCTTC	CASSGYYGYTF	TRBJ1-2	NA	NA	TRBV6-5
TGTGCCAGCAGGGCAGGGGGCACCGATGGCTACACCTTC	CASRAGGTDGYTF	TRBJ1-2	TRBD1	NA	TRBV6-1
TGTGCCAGCAGCTTAGCCGAGCGGGGGTCCAAAAACATTCAGTACTTC	CASSLAERGSKNIQYF	TRBJ2-4	TRBD2	NA	TRBV7-2
TGTGCCAGCAAAAAAGGACGGAGCCTTGGAAACACCATATATTTT	CASKKGRSLGNTIYF	TRBJ1-3	NA	NA	TRBV6-5
TGTGCCAGCTCACCAAAAGTCACAGGGGGACAGCCCCAGCATTTT	CASSPKVTGGQPQHF	TRBJ1-5	TRBD1	NA	TRBV18
TGTGCCAGCAGCCCCGCTACGTTCAGCGTCATGACCTACGAGCAGTACTTC	CASSPATFSVMTYEQYF	TRBJ2-7	NA	NA	TRBV4-2
TGTGCCAGCTCACCACAACTTCGGGACAGGGGTAGCACAGATACGCAGTATTTT	CASSPQLRDRGSTDTQYF	TRBJ2-3	TRBD1	NA	TRBV18
TGTGCCAGCAGCCTTTTTCCCACAGATACGCAGTATTTT	CASSLFPTDTQYF	TRBJ2-3	NA	NA	TRBV7-3
TGTGCCACCACCCCCCAAAGTGGTAAGGGATCCTACGAGCAGTACTTC	CATTPQSGKGSYEQYF	TRBJ2-7	NA	NA	TRBV15
TGCAGCGCCCGGAGGACAGCAGAGACCCAGTACTTC	CSARRTAETQYF	TRBJ2-5	NA	NA	TRBV29-1
TGTGCCAGCAGCCCCAGGCCCCAGGATGGCTACACCTTC	CASSPRPQDGYTF	TRBJ1-2	NA	NA	TRBV14
TGTGCCAGCAGTTTTGGGCCCGGGACAGGGGGGTACGAGCAGTACTTC	CASSFGPGTGGYEQYF	TRBJ2-7	TRBD1	NA	TRBV28
TGTGCCAGCAGCTTGGCGCTAGCGGGGGGGCCGGGTGAGACCCAGTACTTC	CASSLALAGGPGETQYF	TRBJ2-5	TRBD2	NA	TRBV5-4
TGTGCCAGCAGCTTAGACAGGGGTAGGGACACTGAAGCTTTCTTT	CASSLDRGRDTEAFF	TRBJ1-1	TRBD1	NA	TRBV7-2
TGTGCCAGCAGCGGGGCTTTGGCCTCTGGGGCCAACGTCCTGACTTTC	CASSGALASGANVLTF	TRBJ2-6	NA	NA	TRBV7-8
TGTGCCAGCAGTTACCCCGACAGGGCTGGCCACGAGCAGTACTTC	CASSYPDRAGHEQYF	TRBJ2-7	TRBD1	NA	TRBV6-6
TGTGCCAGCAGCCCCTTAGGACAGCGGGAAAGGCAGTACTTC	CASSPLGQRERQYF	TRBJ2-7	NA	once	TRBV6-5
TGTGCCAGCAGTGAAAATCCGGGACAGGACACCCAGCCCCAGCATTTT	CASSENPGQDTQPQHF	TRBJ1-5	TRBD1	NA	TRBV6-1
TGCGCCAGCAGCCAAGATTGGGGGGGGAGGGCGGATGAAAAACTGTTTTTT	CASSQDWGGRADEKLFF	TRBJ1-4	NA	NA	TRBV4-1
TGTGCCAGTAGTCCGAGGACAGGGGGCTTTGGGTTGTACGAGCAGTACTTC	CASSPRTGGFGLYEQYF	TRBJ2-7	TRBD1	NA	TRBV19
TGTGCCAGCAGCTTTAAGATCAACTATGGCTACACCTTC	CASSFKINYGYTF	TRBJ1-2	NA	NA	TRBV11-2
TGTGCCAGCAAGGGAATATTGTTTGGCTACACCTTC	CASKGILFGYTF	TRBJ1-2	NA	NA	TRBV27
TGTGCCAGCAGCTTCCCGGGACAGGGAAATAATGAAAAACTGTTTTTT	CASSFPGQGNNEKLFF	TRBJ1-4	TRBD1	NA	TRBV5-6
TGTGCCAGCTCACCACTTCGCGCAGGGGAGGAATATGGCTACACCTTC	CASSPLRAGEEYGYTF	TRBJ1-2	NA	NA	TRBV18
TGCGCCAGCAGTGCAGCGGGGGGGCTCCAAGAGACCCAGTACTTC	CASSAAGGLQETQYF	TRBJ2-5	TRBD2	NA	TRBV10-2
TGTGCCAGCAGCTCACGGACAGGGGTATACTACGAGCAGTACTTC	CASSSRTGVYYEQYF	TRBJ2-7	TRBD1	NA	TRBV5-6
TGTGCCAGCAGTAGGAGGCGCGGTCTTTCCACAGATACGCAGTATTTT	CASSRRRGLSTDTQYF	TRBJ2-3	NA	NA	TRBV27
TGTGCCAGCAGTTTAGGAGGGGGCGCCCCCTACGAGCAGTACTTC	CASSLGGGAPYEQYF	TRBJ2-7	NA	NA	TRBV28
TGTGCCAGCAGTGAATCCCGGGGCCAGGCATACTTC	CASSESRGQAYF	TRBJ2-7	NA	NA	TRBV2
TGTGCCATCAGCAGGACTGAGGCTCGGGAGACCCAGTACTTC	CAISRTEARETQYF	TRBJ2-5	NA	NA	TRBV10-3
TGTGCCAGCTCACAGGCCGGCGAGAGGAATGAGCAGTTCTTC	CASSQAGERNEQFF	TRBJ2-1	NA	NA	TRBV18
TGCGCCAGCAGCCAAGTTCTTGGGCTCTCCTACGAGCAGTACTTC	CASSQVLGLSYEQYF	TRBJ2-7	NA	NA	TRBV4-3
TGTGCCAGCAGTTCCCGGACTTCCTACAATGAGCAGTTCTTC	CASSSRTSYNEQFF	TRBJ2-1	NA	NA	TRBV27
TGCGCCAGCAGCTTGGCCCCCCTGCGGTTCTTC	CASSLAPLRFF	TRBJ2-1	NA	once	TRBV5-1
TGTGCCAGCAGCTCGCAGGTCGGGGCGGGCACCGGGGAGCTGTTTTTT	CASSSQVGAGTGELFF	TRBJ2-2	NA	NA	TRBV7-2